This T cell receptor beta chain was recovered during a study of T cells after yellow fever vaccination. Whole-study findings and limits: A faster peak, day 5 versus 15, was reached by the weaker secondary response. Most primary-vaccination clones reappeared after the booster (more than 95% CD4, about 87% CD8). In FACS-sorted repertoires, abundant clonotypes from the bulk population could appear as contaminants.

V lost 4 bases and J lost 6; bases outside the gene matches: 3. Germline assignment: CDR1 SGHTA and CDR2 FQGNSA. This CDR3 comprises 13 residues. There are a few counts of this clonotype. The antigen is undetermined. Template switching with 5'RACE generated the TCR cDNA and added a universal primer site and UMIs. Each CDR3 protein gets one entry after TCRdb re-called the 5' RACE reads with MiXCR. This table has fewer than 500,000 distinct CDR3 sequences, over 15% appearing once. The starting material was PBMCs, obtained before the yellow fever booster vaccination. The V gene is TRBV7-2, the J gene TRBJ1-1, with 9 bases aligning to TRBD1. The receptor comes from a man in his late teens or twenties who received the YFV17D yellow fever vaccine. The CDR3 DNA follows: TGTGCCAGCAGCTGGACAGGGGAAGCTGAAGCTTTCTTT. Translating gives CASSWTGEAEAFF.